This T cell receptor (beta chain) was retrieved from a study of blood T cells in healthy people across ages. The study, taken as a whole, reports: As age increased, TCR beta diversity per million T cells fell in a roughly linear fashion. Versus aged donors, long-lived donors had higher diversity and more naive CD4+ cells.

The sample providers were healthy Caucasian people from Russia, aged about 6 to 100. Sample-barcoded 5' priming and a J-beta primer mix drove a second PCR of about 6 to 11 cycles. TCRdb recomputed calls from the 5' RACE reads with MiXCR, one row per CDR3 protein. The sample lists about 680,000 distinct CDR3 sequences; over 45% were seen once. The germline gives CDR1 LGHNA, CDR2 YSLEER. This CDR3 is built from 14 residues. With 2 bases removed from V and 9 bases from J, the gap between germline ends came to 11 bases. This clonotype appeared a few times. No antigen is known for it. What was sequenced was blood. The sequence came from an older woman in good health. J is TRBJ1-6 and V is TRBV4-3; D possibly corresponds to TRBD1 (5 bases). The chain's CDR3 is CASSQRDVSSPLHF. The CDR3 DNA reads as TGCGCCAGCAGCCAACGGGACGTCAGTTCACCCCTCCACTTT.